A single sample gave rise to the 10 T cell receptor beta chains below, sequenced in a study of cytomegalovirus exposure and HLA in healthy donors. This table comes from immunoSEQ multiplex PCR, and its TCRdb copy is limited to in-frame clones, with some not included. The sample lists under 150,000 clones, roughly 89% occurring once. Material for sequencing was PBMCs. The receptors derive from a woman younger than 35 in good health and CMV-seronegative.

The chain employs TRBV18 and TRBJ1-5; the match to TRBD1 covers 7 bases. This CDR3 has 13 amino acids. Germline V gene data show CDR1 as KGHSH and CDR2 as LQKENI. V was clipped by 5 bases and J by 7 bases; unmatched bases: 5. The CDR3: CASSSGQFQPQHF. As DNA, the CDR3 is TGTGCCAGCTCATCGGGACAGTTCCAGCCCCAGCATTTT. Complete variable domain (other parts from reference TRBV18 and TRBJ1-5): NAGVMQNPRHLVRRRGQEARLRCSPMKGHSHVYWYRQLPEEGLKFMVYLQKENIIDESGMPKERFSAEFPKEGPSILRIQQVVRGDSAAYFCASSSGQFQPQHFGDGTRLSIL.

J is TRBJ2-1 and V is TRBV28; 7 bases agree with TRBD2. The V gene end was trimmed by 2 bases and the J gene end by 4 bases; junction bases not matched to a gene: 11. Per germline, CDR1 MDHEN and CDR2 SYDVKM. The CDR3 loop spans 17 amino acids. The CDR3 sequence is CASSLESVRGVYNEQFF. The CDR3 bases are TGTGCCAGCAGTTTAGAATCCGTCCGGGGGGTTTACAATGAGCAGTTCTTC.

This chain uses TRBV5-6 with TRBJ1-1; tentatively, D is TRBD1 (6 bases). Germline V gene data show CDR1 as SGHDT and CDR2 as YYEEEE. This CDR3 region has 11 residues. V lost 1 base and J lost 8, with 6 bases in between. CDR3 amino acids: CASSLTGEAFF. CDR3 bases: TGTGCCAGCAGCTTGACAGGGGAAGCTTTCTTT. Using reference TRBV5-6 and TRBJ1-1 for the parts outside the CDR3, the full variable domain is DAGVTQSPTHLIKTRGQQVTLRCSPKSGHDTVSWYQQALGQGPQFIFQYYEEEERQRGNFPDRFSGHQFPNYSSELNVNALLLGDSALYLCASSLTGEAFFGQGTRLTVV.

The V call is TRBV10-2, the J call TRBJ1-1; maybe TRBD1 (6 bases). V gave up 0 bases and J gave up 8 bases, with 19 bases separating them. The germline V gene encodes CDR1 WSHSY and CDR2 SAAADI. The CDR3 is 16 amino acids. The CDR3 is CASSESPRGAAAEAFF. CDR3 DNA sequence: TGCGCCAGCAGTGAGTCTCCTCGGGGGGCAGCAGCCGAAGCTTTCTTT.

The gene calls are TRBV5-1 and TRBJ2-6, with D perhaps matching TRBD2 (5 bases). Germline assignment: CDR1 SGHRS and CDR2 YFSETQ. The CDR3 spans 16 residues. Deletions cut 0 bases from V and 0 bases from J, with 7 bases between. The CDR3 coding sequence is TGCGCCAGCAGCTTGGCCGCGGGCTCTGGGGCCAACGTCCTGACTTTC. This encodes CASSLAAGSGANVLTF.

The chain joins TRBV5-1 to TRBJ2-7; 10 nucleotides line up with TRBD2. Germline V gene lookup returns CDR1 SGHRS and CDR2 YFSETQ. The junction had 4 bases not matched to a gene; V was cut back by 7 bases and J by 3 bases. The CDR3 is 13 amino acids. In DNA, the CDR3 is TGCGCCAGCGCCGGGACTAGCGTCTACGAGCAGTACTTC. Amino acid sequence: CASAGTSVYEQYF.

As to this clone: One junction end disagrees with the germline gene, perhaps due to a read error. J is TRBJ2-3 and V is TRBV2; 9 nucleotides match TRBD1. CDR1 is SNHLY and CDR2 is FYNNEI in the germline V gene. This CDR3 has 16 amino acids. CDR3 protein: CASSEGTGISTDTQYF. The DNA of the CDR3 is TGTGCCAGCAGCGAAGGGACAGGGATTAGCACAGATACGCAGTATTTT.

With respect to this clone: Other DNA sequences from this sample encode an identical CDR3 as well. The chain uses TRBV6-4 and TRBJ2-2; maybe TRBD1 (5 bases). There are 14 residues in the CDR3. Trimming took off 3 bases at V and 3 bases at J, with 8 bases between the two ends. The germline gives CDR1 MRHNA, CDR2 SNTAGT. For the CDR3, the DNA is TGTGCCAGCAGTGAAGGACAAGACACCGGGGAGCTGTTTTTT. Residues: CASSEGQDTGELFF.

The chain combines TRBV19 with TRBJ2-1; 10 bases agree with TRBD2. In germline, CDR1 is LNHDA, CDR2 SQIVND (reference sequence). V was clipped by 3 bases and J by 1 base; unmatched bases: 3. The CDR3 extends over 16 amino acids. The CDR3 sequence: CASSITSGISYNEQFF. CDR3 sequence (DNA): TGTGCCAGTAGTATTACTAGCGGGATTTCCTACAATGAGCAGTTCTTC.

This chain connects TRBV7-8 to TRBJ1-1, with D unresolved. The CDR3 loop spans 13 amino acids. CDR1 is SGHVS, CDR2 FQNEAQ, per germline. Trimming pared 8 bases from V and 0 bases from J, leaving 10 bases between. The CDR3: CASLLRVNTEAFF. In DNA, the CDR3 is TGTGCCAGCTTGTTGCGAGTGAACACTGAAGCTTTCTTT.